A single sample gave rise to the 11 T cell receptor beta chains below, sequenced in a study of human T cells and chemical hapten exposure. Documented time point: healthy volunteer bleed at 2 weeks. Unfractionated whole blood yielded total RNA. TCRdb re-derived calls from the RACE reads in MiXCR, one entry per CDR3 protein. The sample lists more than 70,000 distinct CDR3 sequences; around 8.8% were seen once. Sequencing was carried out using whole blood. The receptors shown here come from a female donor in good health. Some clones in this sample may be carry-over from other donors' samples.

The rearrangement uses TRBV27 and TRBJ2-7, with a weak D call TRBD1 (7 bases). This CDR3 spans 16 amino acids. Germline CDR1 is MNHEY and CDR2 is SMNVEV (reference sequence). The V end lost 5 bases, the J end lost 2 bases, and 19 bases lay between the germline ends. CDR3 region: CASSPTEGRGAYEQYF. CDR3 coding DNA: TGTGCCAGCAGTCCCACCGAAGGCAGGGGGGCCTACGAGCAGTACTTC.

At least ten counts were recorded for this clonotype. The chain carries TRBV20-1 and TRBJ1-4; 12 bases map to TRBD1. The CDR3 length is 14 residues. After removal of 7 bases from V and 8 bases from J, the junction contained 8 bases not matched to a gene. Germline loops: CDR1 DFQATT, CDR2 SNEGSKA (reference sequence). The CDR3 spells CSVSRDRGREKLFF. Written as DNA, the CDR3 is TGCAGTGTTAGCCGGGACAGGGGGCGAGAAAAACTGTTTTTT.

This clonotype was counted only a few times. This chain joins TRBV29-1 and TRBJ2-1; 12 bases line up with TRBD2. Germline values: CDR1 SQVTM, CDR2 ANQGSEA. The CDR3 is 15 residues long. Trimming cost V 5 bases and J 5 bases; bases outside gene matches: 7. The CDR3 nucleotides read TGCAGCGTTTGGACTAGCGGGAACTTGGACAATGAGCAGTTCTTC. It specifies CSVWTSGNLDNEQFF.

This clonotype was picked up a small number of times. The CDR3 is CSVEREAGGNEQFF. The CDR3 coding sequence is TGCAGCGTTGAGAGGGAGGCAGGGGGCAATGAGCAGTTCTTC. The chain links TRBV29-1 to TRBJ2-1, with D tentatively TRBD1 (7 bases). V was shortened by 3 bases and J by 6 bases, with 15 bases between the two germline ends. In germline, CDR1 is SQVTM, CDR2 ANQGSEA. The CDR3 is 14 residues long.

This clonotype was found a few times. The gene calls are TRBV7-2 and TRBJ2-1; D is unclear. With 2 bases removed from V and 5 bases from J, the gap between germline ends came to 13 bases. Germline loops: CDR1 SGHTA, CDR2 FQGNSA. This CDR3 contains 15 residues. The CDR3 sequence: CASSLSAGSHNEQFF. The CDR3 nucleotides read TGTGCCAGCAGCTTAAGCGCCGGGTCTCACAATGAGCAGTTCTTC.

At least ten counts were recorded for this clonotype. The rearrangement joins TRBV28 to TRBJ2-5; TRBD1 matches at 9 bases. Losses at the gene ends were 6 bases for V and 5 bases for J; bases not matched to a gene: 4. The V gene's germline CDR1 is MDHEN and CDR2 SYDVKM. This CDR3 has 13 residues. The CDR3 region has the DNA TGTGCCAGCAGGCGGACAGGGGTGGAGACCCAGTACTTC. It encodes CASRRTGVETQYF. Filled out from reference TRBV28 and TRBJ2-5, the complete variable domain reads DVKVTQSSRYLVKRTGEKVFLECVQDMDHENMFWYRQDPGLGLRLIYFSYDVKMKEKGDIPEGYSVSREKKERFSLILESASTNQTSMYLCASRRTGVETQYFGPGTRLLVL.

The rearrangement joins TRBV7-2 to TRBJ2-5; TRBD2 matches 10 bases. The J segment lost 5 bases and the V segment lost 3 bases, leaving 9 bases of the junction unmatched. CDR1 is SGHTA and CDR2 is FQGNSA in the germline V gene. This CDR3 region has 16 residues. The CDR3 coding sequence is TGTGCCAGCAGCTTCCCAGGGACTAGCGAGGGTGAGACCCAGTACTTC. This codes for CASSFPGTSEGETQYF.

The V gene is TRBV7-9, the J gene TRBJ2-5; D remains unclear. Per the germline V gene, CDR1 is SEHNR and CDR2 is FQNEAQ (reference sequence). The CDR3 contains 14 residues. V was shortened by 6 bases and J by 0 bases, with 11 bases between the two germline ends. The CDR3 sequence is CASSKQINQETQYF. The CDR3 DNA follows: TGTGCCAGCAGTAAACAGATCAACCAAGAGACCCAGTACTTC.

In this sample, this clonotype turned up many times. The chain couples TRBV6-1 to TRBJ1-2; 9 positions match TRBD1. The trim removed 1 base at V and 7 bases at J, leaving 4 bases unmatched. The CDR3 length is 14 residues. Germline V gene sequence: CDR1 MNHNS, CDR2 SASEGT. CDR3 region: CASSEVGTGFGYTF. CDR3 bases: TGTGCCAGCAGTGAAGTTGGGACAGGGTTTGGCTACACCTTC.

The table lists this clonotype with many counts. The V and J genes are TRBV20-1 and TRBJ2-5; 15 bases match TRBD2. The junction had 6 bases not matched to a gene; V was cut back by 5 bases and J by 5 bases. Germline-derived CDR1 and CDR2 are DFQATT and SNEGSKA (reference sequence). The CDR3 runs 15 residues. The CDR3 region is CSADGTSGRPETQYF. For the CDR3, the DNA is TGCAGTGCTGATGGGACTAGCGGGAGGCCGGAGACCCAGTACTTC.

V is TRBV7-9 and J is TRBJ1-1; D gene ambiguous. Germline-derived CDR1 and CDR2 are SEHNR and FQNEAQ (reference sequence). The germline V and J ends were trimmed by 5 bases and 1 base, with 8 bases remaining between them. The CDR3 has 13 residues. This chain's CDR3 is CASSLRQNTEAFF. The CDR3 coding sequence is TGTGCCAGCAGCCTGCGACAGAACACTGAAGCTTTCTTT. Full variable domain (outside the CDR3, taken from reference TRBV7-9 and TRBJ1-1): DTGVSQNPRHKITKRGQNVTFRCDPISEHNRLYWYRQTLGQGPEFLTYFQNEAQLEKSRLLSDRFSAERPKGSFSTLEIQRTEQGDSAMYLCASSLRQNTEAFFGQGTRLTVV.